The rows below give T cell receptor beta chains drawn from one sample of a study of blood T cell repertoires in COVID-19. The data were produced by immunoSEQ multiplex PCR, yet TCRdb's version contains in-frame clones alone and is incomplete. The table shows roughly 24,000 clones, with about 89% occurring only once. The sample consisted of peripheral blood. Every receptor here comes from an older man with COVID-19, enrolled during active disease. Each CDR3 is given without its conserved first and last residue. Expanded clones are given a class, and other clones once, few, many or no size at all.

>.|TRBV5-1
ASSPGHLNTEAF
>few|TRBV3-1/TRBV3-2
ASSQERPSRGRFEKLF
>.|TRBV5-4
ASSSGQDNYGYT
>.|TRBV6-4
ASSLLGSSYNEQF
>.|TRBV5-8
ASSLGTSYLNEQF
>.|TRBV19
ASSMNPRSPLH
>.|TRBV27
ASRRWTGYNEQF
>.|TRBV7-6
ASSAGTGINQPQH
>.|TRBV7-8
ASSRGGTTDQPQH
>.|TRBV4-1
ASSARLAGRNEQF
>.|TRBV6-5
ASNRWTSGYNEQF
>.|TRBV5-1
ASSLNDGVGELF
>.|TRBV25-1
ASSDSGGLAGELF
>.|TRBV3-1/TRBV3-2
ASSQDRETEAF
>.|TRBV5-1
ASSSSTDRLIYGYT
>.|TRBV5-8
ASSLYQQYNQPQH
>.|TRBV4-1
ASSQSGTVYNEQF